Listed below are T cell receptor beta chains from one sample, sequenced in a study of blood T cells in healthy people across ages. TCRdb reanalysed the 5' RACE reads using MiXCR and keeps one entry per CDR3 protein. The sample consists of hundreds of thousands of distinct CDR3 sequences, roughly 25% of them appearing once. A further study also used this sample, focusing on T cells of mothers and their children.

Sequenced material: blood. The receptor source for this set is a boy under 18 in good health. The CDR3 runs from the conserved cysteine through the conserved F or W. A D gene is named only where the DNA matches it firmly. The size field is filled for only some rows; it gives once, few, many or a size class.

V: TRBV28
D: TRBD1
J: TRBJ2-5
size: few
CDR3: CASSLTGAQYF
DNA: TGTGCCAGCAGTCTCACAGGGGCCCAGTACTTC

V: TRBV2
D: TRBD1
J: TRBJ2-7
size: few
CDR3: CARRTGDEQYF
DNA: TGTGCCAGGAGGACAGGGGACGAGCAGTACTTC

V: TRBV6-5
D: .
J: TRBJ2-7
size: few
CDR3: CASSFSLTGSYEQYF
DNA: TGTGCCAGCAGTTTCTCCCTCACAGGGAGCTACGAGCAGTACTTC

V: TRBV12-3/TRBV12-4
D: TRBD2
J: TRBJ2-7
size: .
CDR3: CASTSTSGIHEQYF
DNA: TGTGCCAGCACCTCGACTAGCGGGATCCACGAGCAGTACTTC

V: TRBV12-3/TRBV12-4
D: .
J: TRBJ2-3
size: .
CDR3: CASSLAGVDTQYF
DNA: TGTGCCAGCAGTTTAGCGGGGGTCGATACGCAGTATTTT

V: TRBV29-1
D: .
J: TRBJ1-2
size: few
CDR3: CSVERGSYGYTF
DNA: TGCAGCGTTGAAAGGGGGAGCTATGGCTACACCTTC

V: TRBV6-1
D: TRBD2
J: TRBJ2-2
size: few
CDR3: CASRPGTSGIAGELFF
DNA: TGTGCCAGCAGGCCGGGGACTAGCGGGATTGCCGGGGAGCTGTTTTTT

V: TRBV6-5
D: TRBD1
J: TRBJ1-4
size: few
CDR3: CASRNRGPDEKLFF
DNA: TGTGCCAGCAGAAACAGGGGGCCTGACGAAAAACTGTTTTTT

V: TRBV6-5
D: .
J: TRBJ1-2
size: .
CDR3: CASSYSNWFKGGYTF
DNA: TGTGCCAGCAGTTACTCGAATTGGTTCAAAGGCGGCTACACCTTC

V: TRBV6-2/TRBV6-3
D: .
J: TRBJ2-5
size: few
CDR3: CASAMTVYQETQYF
DNA: TGTGCCAGCGCGATGACGGTATACCAAGAGACCCAGTACTTC

V: TRBV5-4
D: .
J: TRBJ1-1
size: .
CDR3: CASSAESRLNTEAFF
DNA: TGTGCCAGCAGCGCGGAAAGCCGGTTGAACACTGAAGCTTTCTTT

V: TRBV24-1
D: .
J: TRBJ2-1
size: .
CDR3: CATSAPTGTYNEQFF
DNA: TGTGCCACCAGTGCTCCTACAGGGACCTACAATGAGCAGTTCTTC

V: TRBV24-1
D: .
J: TRBJ1-2
size: .
CDR3: CATSDLDLFSF
DNA: TGTGCCACCAGTGATTTGGATCTTTTCTCCTTC